This is a list of T cell receptor beta chains from one sample in a study of cytomegalovirus exposure and HLA in healthy donors. Measured with immunoSEQ multiplex PCR; TCRdb has only the in-frame clones, and not every one. The sample consists of about 57,000 clones, around 92% of them appearing once. Sequenced material: PBMCs. Receptors were obtained from a woman in her late teens or twenties in good health and CMV-seronegative. The CDR3 runs from the conserved cysteine through the conserved F or W. A D gene is named only where the DNA matches it firmly. Size is stated for part of the rows, as once, few or many counts, or as a class when the clone is expanded.

d_call j_call clone_size v_call cdr3_aa cdr3_nt
TRBD1 TRBJ1-6 - TRBV28 CASSPPWQGGSPLHF TGTGCCAGCAGCCCTCCTTGGCAGGGGGGTTCACCCCTCCACTTT
- TRBJ1-4 - TRBV30 CAWSRRGFKEKLFF TGTGCCTGGAGTCGAAGGGGGTTTAAGGAAAAACTGTTTTTT
- TRBJ2-5 once TRBV2 CASSLETQYF TGTGCCAGCAGTCTAGAGACCCAGTACTTC
TRBD1 TRBJ2-3 - TRBV7-9 CASKWDRDTDTQYF TGTGCCAGCAAATGGGACAGGGACACAGATACGCAGTATTTT
TRBD1 TRBJ1-2 - TRBV9 CASSVGRGLGGYTF TGTGCCAGCAGCGTAGGCAGGGGGCTGGGAGGCTACACCTTC
- TRBJ1-2 - TRBV9 CASSVDRTNYGYTF TGTGCCAGCAGCGTAGATAGAACTAACTATGGCTACACCTTC
- TRBJ2-3 - TRBV4-2 CASSQVGGVSTDTQYF TGTGCCAGCAGCCAAGTAGGCGGGGTAAGCACAGATACGCAGTATTTT
TRBD2 TRBJ2-3 - TRBV27 CASSFREGTDTQYF TGTGCCAGCAGTTTCCGGGAGGGCACAGATACGCAGTATTTT
- TRBJ2-3 once TRBV6-4 CASSDSISTTTDTQYF TGTGCCAGCAGTGACTCGATTAGTACTACTACAGATACGCAGTATTTT
TRBD2 TRBJ2-1 once TRBV6-5 CASSTLAGLSNEQFF TGTGCCAGCAGTACACTAGCGGGGTTATCCAATGAGCAGTTCTTC
- TRBJ2-5 - TRBV2 CASSGPAKETQYF TGTGCCAGCAGTGGTCCAGCGAAAGAGACCCAGTACTTC
TRBD1 TRBJ2-1 - TRBV13 CASSLEGTGGNEQFF TGTGCCAGCAGCTTAGAGGGGACAGGGGGCAATGAGCAGTTCTTC
- TRBJ1-1 - TRBV19 CASSIGWGDSTEAFF TGTGCCAGTAGTATAGGATGGGGGGATAGCACTGAAGCTTTCTTT
TRBD1 TRBJ2-3 - TRBV9 CASSSTGGDTQYF TGTGCCAGCAGCTCAACAGGGGGGGATACGCAGTATTTT
- TRBJ2-7 once TRBV5-1 CASSAVPGYEQYF TGCGCCAGCAGCGCCGTCCCCGGCTACGAGCAGTACTTC
- TRBJ2-1 - TRBV5-1 CASSLRDGYNEQFF TGCGCCAGCAGCTTGAGAGACGGGTACAATGAGCAGTTCTTC
- TRBJ1-3 - TRBV18 CASSLAGRSGGNTIYF TGTGCCAGCTCACTGGCGGGCCGCAGCGGGGGAAACACCATATATTTT
TRBD1 TRBJ1-2 - TRBV27 CASSPTTGGYGYTF TGTGCCAGCAGTCCAACGACAGGGGGCTATGGCTACACCTTC
TRBD1 TRBJ2-7 - TRBV5-5 CASSLETGFEQYF TGTGCCAGCAGCTTAGAGACAGGGTTTGAGCAGTACTTC
TRBD2 TRBJ2-1 once TRBV27 CASKEGLAGVRSYNEQFF TGTGCCAGCAAGGAGGGACTAGCGGGAGTCAGGTCCTACAATGAGCAGTTCTTC
TRBD2 TRBJ2-3 - TRBV4-2 CASSEVLQGGSGADTQYF TGTGCCAGCAGCGAAGTTCTACAAGGGGGTAGCGGGGCAGATACGCAGTATTTT
TRBD2 TRBJ2-3 - TRBV7-9 CASSTGPGLARSDTQYF TGTGCCAGCAGTACGGGCCCGGGACTAGCGCGATCAGATACGCAGTATTTT
- TRBJ1-5 - TRBV6-6 CASSYSTGNQPQHF TGTGCCAGCAGTTACTCGACAGGAAATCAGCCCCAGCATTTT
TRBD2 TRBJ2-7 few TRBV27 CASSLLRTSGRVEQYF TGTGCCAGCAGTTTACTTCGGACTAGCGGGAGAGTCGAGCAGTACTTC
TRBD2 TRBJ2-3 - TRBV28 CASSISGLAGTDTQYF TGTGCCAGCAGCATATCCGGACTAGCTGGCACAGATACGCAGTATTTT
- TRBJ2-6 - TRBV27 CASSLAQGANVLTF TGTGCCAGCAGTTTGGCCCAGGGGGCCAACGTCCTGACTTTC
- TRBJ2-1 - TRBV27 CASSLERESYNEQFF TGTGCCAGCAGTCTGGAAAGGGAGTCCTACAATGAGCAGTTCTTC
- TRBJ2-7 - TRBV5-6 CASSRATGFYEQYF TGTGCCAGCAGCCGGGCTACAGGGTTCTACGAGCAGTACTTC
- TRBJ1-1 - TRBV7-2 CASSLDGTEAFF TGTGCCAGCAGTCTAGACGGCACTGAAGCTTTCTTT
- TRBJ2-7 - TRBV29-1 CSVEDGRSFGEQYF TGCAGCGTTGAAGACGGCAGGTCATTTGGCGAGCAGTACTTC
TRBD1 TRBJ1-4 - TRBV30 CAWSVGTGVNEKLFF TGTGCCTGGAGTGTAGGGACAGGGGTTAATGAAAAACTGTTTTTT
TRBD2 TRBJ2-5 - TRBV27 CASKREGEETQYF TGTGCCAGCAAGCGGGAGGGTGAAGAGACCCAGTACTTC
TRBD2 TRBJ2-1 few TRBV6-4 CASTLVAGGNNEQFF TGTGCCAGCACTCTGGTAGCGGGAGGGAACAATGAGCAGTTCTTC
TRBD2 TRBJ2-1 - TRBV9 CASSVVPSGGPTEKQFF TGTGCCAGCAGCGTAGTTCCTAGCGGGGGCCCCACGGAAAAGCAGTTCTTC
- TRBJ2-3 - TRBV6-5 CASSYDRGTDTQYF TGTGCCAGCAGTTACGACAGAGGCACAGATACGCAGTATTTT
TRBD1 TRBJ1-5 - TRBV7-6 CASSSGQGADQPQHF TGTGCCAGCAGTTCAGGACAGGGGGCCGATCAGCCCCAGCATTTT
TRBD1 TRBJ2-7 - TRBV6-1 CASSNRGRYEQYF TGTGCCAGCAGTAACAGGGGAAGATACGAGCAGTACTTC
TRBD2 TRBJ2-7 - TRBV27 CASSLMGPGLGANEQYF TGTGCCAGCAGTTTAATGGGACCGGGACTAGGGGCCAACGAGCAGTACTTC
TRBD2 TRBJ2-5 - TRBV27 CASSRGLAGGQETQYF TGTGCCAGCAGCCGCGGACTAGCGGGGGGCCAAGAGACCCAGTACTTC
TRBD1 TRBJ1-5 - TRBV6-6 CASSSRTGDSNQPQHF TGTGCCAGCAGCTCCAGGACAGGGGATAGCAATCAGCCCCAGCATTTT
TRBD1 TRBJ2-7 - TRBV27 CASLPLGQGAYEQYF TGTGCCAGCCTCCCCTTGGGACAGGGGGCCTACGAGCAGTACTTC
- TRBJ1-2 - TRBV27 CASSPIRDAGGYGYTF TGTGCCAGCAGTCCTATCCGGGACGCCGGGGGCTATGGCTACACCTTC
TRBD1 TRBJ2-5 once TRBV7-2 CASSQSTGGKTQYF TGTGCCAGCAGCCAAAGCACAGGGGGGAAGACCCAGTACTTC
- TRBJ1-1 - TRBV28 CASNNVLNTEAFF TGTGCCAGCAACAATGTTTTGAACACTGAAGCTTTCTTT
- TRBJ2-3 once TRBV7-9 CASSFEQSTDTQYF TGTGCCAGCAGCTTCGAACAGAGCACAGATACGCAGTATTTT
- TRBJ2-2 - TRBV29-1 CSVDLTMSGELFF TGCAGCGTTGATCTCACGATGAGCGGGGAGCTGTTTTTT
TRBD1 TRBJ1-5 - TRBV6-5 CASSSNPGQGNQPQHF TGTGCCAGCAGTTCGAACCCTGGACAGGGCAATCAGCCCCAGCATTTT
- TRBJ1-1 - TRBV10-3 CAISGGNTEAFF TGTGCCATCAGTGGAGGGAACACTGAAGCTTTCTTT